This T cell receptor beta chain was sequenced for a study of OX40 agonist ivuxolimab in advanced cancers. Across the study: Patients were dosed with the agonistic anti-OX40 (CD134) antibody ivuxolimab. Partial responses were seen in three patients, one with hepatocellular carcinoma and two with cutaneous melanoma. Findings of the study overall: In the expanded peripheral T cells, antigen specificity was never determined.

Sequenced by immunoSEQ multiplex PCR; TCRdb stores in-frame clones only, minus some. The profile shows tens of thousands of clones, approximately 87% of them singletons. Germline V CDR1 and CDR2: MNHEY, SVGAGI. CDR3 length: 15 residues. V shed 0 bases and J shed 2 bases, with 10 bases lying between them. The timepoints at which blood was sampled were baseline, cycle 4 day 1, and cycle 7 day 1. Concerning this clone itself: What it binds is not known.

The source was CD4+ or CD8+ T cells sorted from blood, collected in a trial of the OX40 agonist ivuxolimab. The chain carries TRBV6-5 and TRBJ1-2; no clear D. The sequence was obtained from an adult with an advanced solid tumor such as melanoma, head and neck, liver or kidney cancer. The CDR3 loop is CASSYSGLGNYGYTF. For the CDR3, the DNA is TGTGCCAGCAGTTACTCAGGCCTGGGAAACTATGGCTACACCTTC.